Listed here is a single TCR beta chain. The antigen is unknown. PCR amplification relied on 60 Vbeta primers (plus 13 Jbeta primers). Profiling relied on immunoSEQ multiplex PCR, and the TCRdb table lists in-frame clones only, not all of them. The sample includes some 130,000 clones, roughly 85% of them seen just once. The CDR3 has 13 residues. Germline CDR1 is MNHNY and CDR2 is SVGAGI (reference sequence). Trimming took off 10 bases at V and 7 bases at J, with 20 bases between the two ends. These data are taken from a study of cytomegalovirus exposure and HLA in healthy donors. Study-level results: Several of the most significant clusters were apparently associated with common viral pathogens in a later analysis. Based on reports, TCR beta sequences accurately predicted HLA-A and HLA-B alleles for most subjects.

The rearrangement uses TRBV6-6 and TRBJ2-7, with D possibly being TRBD2 (6 bases). This clonotype originated in a man between 35 and 55 years old in good health and CMV-seronegative. The sequencing sample was made of PBMCs. CDR3 protein: CATYRRGTWEQYF. The CDR3 region has the DNA TGTGCCACCTACCGGAGGGGAACCTGGGAGCAGTACTTC.